The next 25 T cell receptor beta chains were all read from a single sample in a study of T cell responses to AZD1222 COVID-19 vaccine. Assay used: immunoSEQ multiplex PCR; TCRdb lists only in-frame clones, some missing. The table shows approximately 200,000 clones, with approximately 91% occurring only once. The sample was peripheral blood, taken 28 days after the second AZD1222 dose. These receptors were taken from an adult who received the AZD1222 COVID-19 vaccine.

The rearrangement joins TRBV6-2 or TRBV6-3 to TRBJ2-1; D unresolved. Germline CDR1 is MNHEY and CDR2 is SVGEGT. This CDR3 has 16 residues. The V and J ends lost 2 bases and 0 bases respectively, with 11 bases between them. The CDR3 reads CASSYLTEHSYNEQFF. DNA for the CDR3: TGTGCCAGCAGTTACCTAACGGAGCACTCCTACAATGAGCAGTTCTTC.

This rearrangement joins TRBV6-5 to TRBJ2-5; tentatively, D is TRBD2 (5 bases). Trimming stripped 7 bases from V and 5 bases from J, with 14 bases between. From germline, CDR1 is MNHEY and CDR2 SVGAGI. The CDR3 totals 13 residues. The CDR3 loop reads CASTRSGSETQYF. The CDR3 nucleotides are TGTGCCAGCACCCGGTCGGGGTCGGAGACCCAGTACTTC.

The DNA of the CDR3 is TGCGCCAGCAGCTTGGAGTTCTCGAAAATGCGGGGGAACGGCTACACCTTC. Translated: CASSLEFSKMRGNGYTF. The genes are TRBV5-1 and TRBJ1-2; TRBD1 might be the D (5 bases). Germline V gene data show CDR1 as SGHRS and CDR2 as YFSETQ. Trimming pared 0 bases from V and 8 bases from J, leaving 23 bases between. The CDR3 consists of 17 residues.

The chain joins TRBV5-1 to TRBJ1-2, with no clear D. Looked up from germline, CDR1 is SGHRS and CDR2 is YFSETQ. The V end lost 7 bases, the J end lost 14 bases, and 30 bases lay between the germline ends. The CDR3 has 15 amino acids. Here the CDR3 reads CASRPEEASGSKETF. The CDR3 nucleotides are TGCGCCAGCCGACCCGAGGAGGCTTCGGGCTCGAAAGAGACCTTC. Based on the CDR3 plus reference TRBV5-1 and TRBJ1-2, the full variable domain is KAGVTQTPRYLIKTRGQQVTLSCSPISGHRSVSWYQQTPGQGLQFLFEYFSETQRNKGNFPGRFSGRQFSNSRSEMNVSTLELGDSALYLCASRPEEASGSKETFGSGTRLTVV.

DNA of the CDR3: TGTGCCAGCAGCCAGATCCACTACGAGCAGTACTTC. It encodes CASSQIHYEQYF. The V call is TRBV3-1 (or the pseudogene TRBV3-2), the J call TRBJ2-7; no clear D gene. CDR3 length: 12 residues. Germline V gene lookup returns CDR1 LGHDT and CDR2 YNNKEL (reference sequence). Trimming removed 3 bases at V and 3 bases at J, with 6 bases between.

The V call is TRBV10-3, the J call TRBJ2-7; D is undetermined. With 3 bases removed from V and 0 bases from J, the gap between germline ends came to 3 bases. The CDR3 consists of 12 residues. In germline, CDR1 is ENHRY, CDR2 SYGVKD. Here the CDR3 reads CAISDSSYEQYF. DNA of the CDR3: TGTGCCATCAGTGACAGCTCCTACGAGCAGTACTTC.

V usage is TRBV18 and J usage is TRBJ2-3; D tentatively fits TRBD1 or TRBD2 (6 bases each). From germline, CDR1 is KGHSH and CDR2 LQKENI. The CDR3 sequence is 17 residues long. V lost 3 bases and J 5 bases, leaving 21 bases between the germline ends. The CDR3 nucleotides are TGTGCCAGCTCACCCCGGGGGCGCGGGTTAGGCGGAGATACGCAGTATTTT. Translated: CASSPRGRGLGGDTQYF.

J is TRBJ2-7 and V is TRBV7-8, with D possibly TRBD1 on 5 matching bases. CDR1 is SGHVS and CDR2 is FQNEAQ in the germline V gene. The CDR3 contains 13 residues. V lost 1 base and J 5 bases, leaving 9 bases between the germline ends. In nucleotides, the CDR3 is TGTGCCAGCAGCTTAGGACAGATGAACGAGCAGTACTTC. It specifies CASSLGQMNEQYF.

This chain connects TRBV7-3 to TRBJ2-7; D tentatively reads TRBD1 or TRBD2 (5 bases each). The CDR3 is 15 residues long. Germline V gene data show CDR1 as SGHTA and CDR2 as FQGTGA. The V and J ends lost 1 base and 5 bases respectively, with 15 bases between them. For the CDR3, the DNA is TGTGCCAGCAGCTTAAGTGGGCCCGGGGACCACGAGCAGTACTTC. It encodes CASSLSGPGDHEQYF.

The chain joins TRBV28 to TRBJ1-1, with D hard to call. CDR3 size: 13 residues. V lost 6 bases and J 4 bases, leaving 12 bases between the germline ends. Germline V gives CDR1 MDHEN, CDR2 SYDVKM. The CDR3 region is CASSPNVVTEAFF. CDR3 nucleotide sequence: TGTGCCAGCAGCCCAAACGTGGTCACTGAAGCTTTCTTT. Based on the CDR3 plus reference TRBV28 and TRBJ1-1, the full variable domain is DVKVTQSSRYLVKRTGEKVFLECVQDMDHENMFWYRQDPGLGLRLIYFSYDVKMKEKGDIPEGYSVSREKKERFSLILESASTNQTSMYLCASSPNVVTEAFFGQGTRLTVV.

The rearrangement joins TRBV7-3 to TRBJ1-2; TRBD1 is a possible D gene (5 bases). V lost 2 bases and J lost 1, with 8 bases in between. Looked up from germline, CDR1 is SGHTA and CDR2 is FQGTGA. This CDR3 is 14 amino acids long. CDR3 DNA: TGTGCCAGCAGCTTAGACAGTCTTAACTATGGCTACACCTTC. Translated: CASSLDSLNYGYTF.

The chain recombines TRBV2 with TRBJ1-6, with 8 bases matching TRBD1. The CDR3 has 15 amino acids. Germline lookup yields CDR1 SNHLY and CDR2 FYNNEI. Unmatched junction bases numbered 6, after V lost 6 bases and J lost 5 bases. The CDR3, as DNA: TGTGCCAGCAGACAGGGGGATCTACATAATTCACCCCTCCACTTT. Amino acid sequence: CASRQGDLHNSPLHF.

This clone was recorded only once. The chain employs TRBV18 and TRBJ2-1; D not resolved. The CDR3 contains 15 residues. Per the germline V gene, CDR1 is KGHSH and CDR2 is LQKENI. The V end was cut by 2 bases, the J end by 1 base, with 9 bases between. The CDR3, as DNA: TGTGCCAGCTCACCAAGTCTTTCTTCCTACAATGAGCAGTTCTTC. It codes for CASSPSLSSYNEQFF.

The rearrangement links TRBV5-1 to TRBJ2-1; D tentatively reads TRBD1 or TRBD2 (6 bases each). This CDR3 is built from 14 residues. Trimming took off 5 bases at V and 6 bases at J, with 15 bases between the two ends. CDR1 is SGHRS and CDR2 is YFSETQ in the germline V gene. CDR3 DNA: TGCGCCAGCAGAGGAGGGGGGATGAGCAATGAGCAGTTCTTC. Its protein is CASRGGGMSNEQFF.

The chain has TRBV5-1 and TRBJ2-2; the D gene is possibly TRBD1 (6 bases). Germline V CDR1 and CDR2: SGHRS, YFSETQ. The CDR3 spans 16 residues. V gave up 0 bases and J gave up 0 bases, with 9 bases separating them. CDR3 residues: CASSLGGLANTGELFF. The CDR3 coding sequence is TGCGCCAGCAGCTTGGGGGGGCTAGCGAACACCGGGGAGCTGTTTTTT.

The rearrangement joins TRBV9 to TRBJ1-4; TRBD1 agrees at 11 bases. The V gene's germline CDR1 is SGDLS and CDR2 YYNGEE. With V trimmed by 3 bases and J by 7 bases, 2 bases remained unmatched. The CDR3 runs to 14 residues. The DNA for the CDR3 is TGTGCCAGCAGCGGCGGGACAGGGGGTGAAAAACTGTTTTTT. Protein product: CASSGGTGGEKLFF.

The chain combines TRBV3-1 (or the pseudogene TRBV3-2) with TRBJ2-1; no definite D call. Deletions cut 3 bases from V and 0 bases from J, with 9 bases between. This CDR3 comprises 15 residues. The V gene's germline CDR1 is LGHDT and CDR2 YNNKEL (reference sequence). CDR3 sequence (DNA): TGTGCCAGCAGCCAGAGACTGATCTCCTACAATGAGCAGTTCTTC. Encoded protein: CASSQRLISYNEQFF.

V is TRBV11-2 and J is TRBJ2-7, with D hard to call. With 0 bases removed from V and 4 bases from J, the gap between germline ends came to 10 bases. The CDR3 contains 14 residues. Germline V gives CDR1 SGHAT, CDR2 FQNNGV. CDR3 nucleotides: TGTGCCAGCAGCTTAGATAAGAGGCCATACGAGCAGTACTTC. It translates to CASSLDKRPYEQYF.

The chain employs TRBV30 and TRBJ1-1, with 9 bases that match TRBD1. CDR1 is GTSNPN and CDR2 is SVGIG in the germline V gene (reference sequence). There are 12 residues in the CDR3. V lost 3 bases, J lost 5 bases, and 1 base stayed unmatched. The CDR3 here is CAWSGTGTEAFF. DNA for the CDR3: TGTGCCTGGAGCGGGACAGGGACTGAAGCTTTCTTT.

The chain employs TRBV24-1 and TRBJ2-1; a possible D gene is TRBD2 (6 bases). V was clipped by 3 bases and J by 5 bases, with 10 bases between them. CDR3 length: 14 amino acids. Germline loops: CDR1 KGHDR, CDR2 SFDVKD. DNA for the CDR3: TGTGCCACCAGTGATCCGGGACTCAACAATGAGCAGTTCTTC. Translation: CATSDPGLNNEQFF.

J is TRBJ1-1 and V is TRBV7-9; D gene uncertain. CDR1 and CDR2 from the germline V gene are SEHNR and FQNEAQ (reference sequence). V gave up 4 bases and J gave up 1 base, with 13 bases separating them. The CDR3 contains 15 residues. CDR3 residues: CASSSRERPNTEAFF. CDR3 bases: TGTGCCAGCAGCTCCCGGGAAAGGCCGAACACTGAAGCTTTCTTT.

This chain connects TRBV11-2 to TRBJ2-2; no definite D call. This CDR3 region has 16 residues. Trimming took 2 bases from V and 3 from J, leaving 13 bases between them. Germline V gene data show CDR1 as SGHAT and CDR2 as FQNNGV. The CDR3 nucleotides are TGTGCCAGCAGCTTACACCTGCAGGAATACACCGGGGAGCTGTTTTTT. Translated, it gives CASSLHLQEYTGELFF.

The chain is built from TRBV11-2 and TRBJ1-6; 8 bases align to TRBD1. This CDR3 comprises 14 residues. CDR1 and CDR2 (germline): SGHAT, FQNNGV. The ends lost 3 bases at V and 10 bases at J; junction bases unmatched: 5. CDR3 loop: CASSFTGGWSPLHF. CDR3 nucleotide sequence: TGTGCCAGCAGCTTCACAGGGGGGTGGTCACCCCTCCACTTT.

The V call is TRBV19, the J call TRBJ2-2; TRBD1 is a possible D gene (6 bases). CDR1 is LNHDA and CDR2 is SQIVND in the germline V gene (reference sequence). Trimming stripped 4 bases from V and 4 bases from J, with 16 bases between. There are 16 residues in the CDR3. CDR3 residues: CASSTVTGYGTGELFF. The CDR3 region has the DNA TGTGCCAGTAGTACCGTTACAGGGTACGGCACCGGGGAGCTGTTTTTT.

The chain carries TRBV28 and TRBJ1-1; D gene unclear. Trimming removed 7 bases from V and 7 bases from J, with 19 bases in between. The CDR3 extends over 14 amino acids. Per germline, CDR1 MDHEN and CDR2 SYDVKM. CDR3: CASTPKGQKNEAFF. In DNA form, the CDR3 reads TGTGCCAGCACCCCCAAAGGGCAGAAAAATGAAGCTTTCTTT. The full variable domain, in which reference TRBV28 and TRBJ1-1 provide the parts outside the CDR3, is DVKVTQSSRYLVKRTGEKVFLECVQDMDHENMFWYRQDPGLGLRLIYFSYDVKMKEKGDIPEGYSVSREKKERFSLILESASTNQTSMYLCASTPKGQKNEAFFGQGTRLTVV.